This T cell receptor (beta chain) derives from a study of naive and memory T cell subsets. Points from the study as a whole: Especially in CD8 cells, naive repertoires contained a few larger clonotypes, possibly CD45RA-re-expressing memory cells. Naive and memory repertoire findings lacked a ground truth for validation.

Separate alpha and beta amplification began at the second PCR step. Cells stained for CD3, CD4, CD8, CD45RA, CD27 and viability were sorted into four CD45RA/CD27 subsets. Regarding this clonotype: Its antigen is as yet unknown.

Two oligonucleotides, mixed equimolar, formed the beta constant-region primer covering TRBC1 and TRBC2. Four rounds of PCR amplified the ligated cDNA using nested alpha and beta constant-region primers plus SP2. TCRdb re-analysed the UMI-ligation and nested PCR reads in MiXCR, keeping a single row per CDR3 protein. This sample has roughly 150,000 distinct CDR3 sequences; roughly 22% occur once, and the top ten carry less than 0.13%. The CDR3 has 14 amino acids. The V gene lost 3 bases and the J gene lost 7 bases, with 16 bases spanning the gap. This chain connects TRBV12-3 or TRBV12-4 to TRBJ2-7, with D maybe TRBD2 (5 bases). The sample taken for sequencing was naive CD4+ T cells from blood. The TCR comes from a human donor in good health. The CDR3 region has the DNA TGTGCCAGCAGTTTTAACAGCAGGAGAGGGGAGCAGTACTTC. This gives the protein CASSFNSRRGEQYF.